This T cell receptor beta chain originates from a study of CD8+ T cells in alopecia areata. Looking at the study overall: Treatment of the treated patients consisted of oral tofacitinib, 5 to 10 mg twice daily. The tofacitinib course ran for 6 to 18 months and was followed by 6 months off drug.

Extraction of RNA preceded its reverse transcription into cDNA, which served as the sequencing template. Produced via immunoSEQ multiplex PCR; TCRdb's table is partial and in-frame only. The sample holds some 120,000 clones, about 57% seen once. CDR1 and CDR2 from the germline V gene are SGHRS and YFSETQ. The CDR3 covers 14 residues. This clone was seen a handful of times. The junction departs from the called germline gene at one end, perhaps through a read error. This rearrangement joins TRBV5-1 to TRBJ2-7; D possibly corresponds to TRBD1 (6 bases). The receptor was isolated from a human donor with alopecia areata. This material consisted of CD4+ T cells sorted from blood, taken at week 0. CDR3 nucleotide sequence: TGCGCCAGCAGCTTGGAGCAGGGGTCCTCCGAGCAGTACTTC. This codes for CASSLEQGSSEQYF.